These T cell receptor beta chains were read from a single sample in a study of T cells in localized non-small cell lung cancer. Data came from immunoSEQ multiplex PCR; TCRdb stores just in-frame clones and leaves some out. The sample lists 50,000 or so clones, around 82% occurring once. Sequences were derived from PBMCs, sampled before any cancer treatment. These receptors came from a woman aged 40 to 75 with stage II lung adenocarcinoma. Both conserved end residues are trimmed from each CDR3. D genes are given only for firm matches.

V gene: TRBV10-3; D gene: NA; CDR3 length: 13; CDR3 protein: AISESAGQHYGYT
V gene: TRBV5-4; D gene: NA; CDR3 length: 10; CDR3 protein: APGTSTGELF
V gene: TRBV28; D gene: NA; CDR3 length: 11; CDR3 protein: ASSRPTTYEQY
V gene: TRBV28; D gene: NA; CDR3 length: 10; CDR3 protein: ASSFIEQPQH
V gene: TRBV9; D gene: TRBD2; CDR3 length: 13; CDR3 protein: ASSVEGGGANEQF
V gene: TRBV18; D gene: NA; CDR3 length: 11; CDR3 protein: ASSQGLNQPQH
V gene: TRBV18; D gene: NA; CDR3 length: 11; CDR3 protein: ASSPDSENGYT
V gene: TRBV27; D gene: NA; CDR3 length: 13; CDR3 protein: ASSLIGPHTGELF
V gene: TRBV19; D gene: NA; CDR3 length: 11; CDR3 protein: ASSISGYNEQF
V gene: TRBV19; D gene: NA; CDR3 length: 12; CDR3 protein: ASSIVQTTGELF
V gene: TRBV15; D gene: TRBD1; CDR3 length: 14; CDR3 protein: ATSRRQGGGNSPLH
V gene: TRBV13; D gene: NA; CDR3 length: 11; CDR3 protein: ASSFGSTYGYT
V gene: TRBV7-9; D gene: TRBD1; CDR3 length: 14; CDR3 protein: ASSLDRETPNYGYT
V gene: TRBV6-6; D gene: NA; CDR3 length: 12; CDR3 protein: ASSIRTGPGEQY
V gene: TRBV7-9; D gene: NA; CDR3 length: 10; CDR3 protein: ASSLGYTEAF
V gene: TRBV10-2; D gene: TRBD1; CDR3 length: 12; CDR3 protein: ASRAQGPLQPQH
V gene: TRBV27; D gene: TRBD1; CDR3 length: 16; CDR3 protein: ASSFVAPLRDRAYEQY
V gene: TRBV4-1; D gene: TRBD1; CDR3 length: 12; CDR3 protein: ASRIGQGAVEAF
V gene: TRBV6-1; D gene: TRBD1; CDR3 length: 18; CDR3 protein: ASSERRDRGRVYSNQPQH
V gene: TRBV5-4; D gene: NA; CDR3 length: 11; CDR3 protein: ASSLSSGNTIY
V gene: TRBV13; D gene: NA; CDR3 length: 11; CDR3 protein: ASSREGDTEAF
V gene: TRBV30; D gene: TRBD2; CDR3 length: 13; CDR3 protein: AWSLSGGAQETQY
V gene: TRBV29-1; D gene: NA; CDR3 length: 11; CDR3 protein: SVEWGSKHGYT
V gene: TRBV2; D gene: TRBD2; CDR3 length: 15; CDR3 protein: ASRARGLALNTDTQY
V gene: TRBV5-1; D gene: NA; CDR3 length: 12; CDR3 protein: ASSWVDGDTEAF
V gene: TRBV6-6; D gene: NA; CDR3 length: 12; CDR3 protein: ASGLRGADTEAF
V gene: TRBV28; D gene: NA; CDR3 length: 13; CDR3 protein: ASSRDPGYNQPQH
V gene: TRBV5-1; D gene: NA; CDR3 length: 13; CDR3 protein: ASSPEGSFNQPQH
V gene: TRBV7-9; D gene: NA; CDR3 length: 14; CDR3 protein: ASTYSPGLANYGYT
V gene: TRBV2; D gene: TRBD2; CDR3 length: 13; CDR3 protein: ASSESLGGRAPRY
V gene: TRBV28; D gene: TRBD2; CDR3 length: 13; CDR3 protein: ASSERAGGLYEQY
V gene: TRBV5-8; D gene: NA; CDR3 length: 14; CDR3 protein: ASSPGSPGPYQPQH
V gene: TRBV6-1; D gene: NA; CDR3 length: 12; CDR3 protein: AFGRDLSNQPQH
V gene: TRBV28; D gene: NA; CDR3 length: 10; CDR3 protein: ASSRGGVEQY
V gene: TRBV28; D gene: NA; CDR3 length: 13; CDR3 protein: ASSKTVRLREKLF
V gene: TRBV7-9; D gene: NA; CDR3 length: 11; CDR3 protein: ASSLGATGELF
V gene: TRBV7-3; D gene: TRBD1; CDR3 length: 11; CDR3 protein: ASSLTQGEPQH
V gene: TRBV7-8; D gene: NA; CDR3 length: 12; CDR3 protein: ASSFLLSGTEAF
V gene: TRBV6-1; D gene: NA; CDR3 length: 11; CDR3 protein: ASPLGLNTEAF
V gene: TRBV5-1; D gene: NA; CDR3 length: 13; CDR3 protein: ASSSFQGPTDTQY
V gene: TRBV18; D gene: NA; CDR3 length: 13; CDR3 protein: ASTLGIPGTTEAF
V gene: TRBV18; D gene: TRBD2; CDR3 length: 14; CDR3 protein: ASSTQTSGANNEQF
V gene: TRBV10-3; D gene: TRBD2; CDR3 length: 12; CDR3 protein: AISEGLEADTQY
V gene: TRBV27; D gene: NA; CDR3 length: 13; CDR3 protein: ASSFEPPGANVLT
V gene: TRBV4-2; D gene: NA; CDR3 length: 13; CDR3 protein: ASSRGPSGANVLT
V gene: TRBV2; D gene: NA; CDR3 length: 11; CDR3 protein: ASRLRVNTEAF
V gene: TRBV19; D gene: TRBD1; CDR3 length: 14; CDR3 protein: ASSIVGTGSNYGYT
V gene: TRBV18; D gene: NA; CDR3 length: 15; CDR3 protein: ASSPLGFIGVQETQY
V gene: TRBV5-1; D gene: NA; CDR3 length: 11; CDR3 protein: ASSTGSGNTIY
V gene: TRBV7-9; D gene: TRBD1; CDR3 length: 10; CDR3 protein: ASERTGDGYT
V gene: TRBV5-1; D gene: TRBD2; CDR3 length: 13; CDR3 protein: ASSLGLAGGNEQF